A single sample gave rise to the 12 T cell receptor beta chains below, sequenced in a study of cytomegalovirus exposure and HLA in healthy donors. Sequencing used immunoSEQ multiplex PCR; TCRdb keeps in-frame clones, though not all of them. The profile shows around 260,000 clones, less than 95% of them singletons. The sample taken for sequencing was PBMCs. Receptor source: a woman aged 25 to 39 in good health and CMV-seronegative.

This rearrangement joins TRBV9 to TRBJ2-2; 7 bases are a match to TRBD1. This CDR3 is 16 amino acids long. Germline CDR1 and CDR2: SGDLS and YYNGEE. The trim removed 0 bases at V and 1 base at J, leaving 3 bases unmatched. The CDR3 reads CASSVGAGGNTGELFF. CDR3 nucleotides: TGTGCCAGCAGCGTAGGGGCAGGGGGGAACACCGGGGAGCTGTTTTTT.

The V call is TRBV7-9, the J call TRBJ2-7; tentatively, D is TRBD2 (6 bases). V lost 4 bases, J lost 1 base, and 8 bases lay in between. Per germline, CDR1 SEHNR and CDR2 FQNEAQ (reference sequence). This CDR3 has 13 residues. CDR3 DNA sequence: TGTGCCAGCAGCTCGGGACTGTCCTACGAGCAGTACTTC. It encodes CASSSGLSYEQYF.

This chain connects TRBV7-2 to TRBJ2-2, with TRBD1 as a possible D gene (5 bases). The CDR3 spans 15 residues. Germline V gene data show CDR1 as SGHTA and CDR2 as FQGNSA. Trimming pared 2 bases from V and 5 bases from J, leaving 12 bases between. The CDR3 region is CASSLRRVSTGELFF. The DNA of the CDR3 is TGTGCCAGCAGCTTACGCAGGGTTTCAACCGGGGAGCTGTTTTTT.

V and J are TRBV19 and TRBJ1-1, with 8 bases that match TRBD1. This CDR3 contains 15 residues. CDR1 LNHDA and CDR2 SQIVND come from the germline V gene (reference sequence). Unmatched junction bases numbered 7, after V lost 6 bases and J lost 1 base. The CDR3 loop reads CASRITGGTNTEAFF. DNA for the CDR3: TGTGCCAGTAGAATAACAGGGGGAACGAACACTGAAGCTTTCTTT.

The chain uses TRBV10-2 and TRBJ2-7; 11 bases are shared with TRBD2. This CDR3 has 18 amino acids. V was clipped by 6 bases and J by 6 bases; unmatched bases: 19. Germline values: CDR1 WSHSY, CDR2 SAAADI. CDR3 sequence: CASSETGLAAFGPSEQYF. CDR3 DNA: TGCGCCAGCAGCGAAACGGGACTAGCGGCTTTCGGTCCCTCCGAGCAGTACTTC.

Judged by abundance, this clone is medium-sized (0.01 to 0.1%). This rearrangement joins TRBV6-1 to TRBJ1-4, with 10 bases lining up with TRBD1. V lost 6 bases to trimming and J lost 8 bases; unmatched junction nucleotides: 9. Germline values: CDR1 MNHNS, CDR2 SASEGT. CDR3 size: 15 residues. The chain's CDR3 is CASSDGQGDLEKLFF. CDR3 nucleotide sequence: TGTGCCAGCAGCGATGGACAGGGGGACCTAGAAAAACTGTTTTTT.

J is TRBJ1-5 and V is TRBV11-2; D is unclear. CDR1 SGHAT and CDR2 FQNNGV come from the germline V gene. The CDR3 sequence is 13 residues long. V dropped 0 bases and J dropped 7 bases, with 7 bases sitting between them. This CDR3 is CASSLDRRQPQHF. The CDR3 coding sequence is TGTGCCAGCAGCTTAGACAGGCGGCAGCCCCAGCATTTT. The complete variable domain, with remaining parts taken from reference TRBV11-2 and TRBJ1-5, reads EAGVAQSPRYKIIEKRQSVAFWCNPISGHATLYWYQQILGQGPKLLIQFQNNGVVDDSQLPKDRFSAERLKGVDSTLKIQPAKLEDSAVYLCASSLDRRQPQHFGDGTRLSIL.

This sequence joins TRBV6-5 and TRBJ2-1; D not resolved. The CDR3 runs to 12 residues. V was pared by 2 bases and J by 5 bases, with 4 bases between. Per germline, CDR1 MNHEY and CDR2 SVGAGI. For the CDR3, the DNA is TGTGCCAGCAGTTACGGGAACAATGAGCAGTTCTTC. Protein: CASSYGNNEQFF.

The gene calls are TRBV13 and TRBJ2-2, with D unresolved. There are 16 residues in the CDR3. CDR1 PRHDT and CDR2 FYEKMQ come from the germline V gene (reference sequence). Trimming cost V 7 bases and J 6 bases, with 21 bases left between them. Written as DNA, the CDR3 is TGTGCCAGCACCTCTGGAGTTACCGGGTGGTCCGGGGAGCTGTTTTTT. Encoded protein: CASTSGVTGWSGELFF. The full variable domain, with the rest looked up from reference TRBV13 and TRBJ2-2, is AAGVIQSPRHLIKEKRETATLKCYPIPRHDTVYWYQQGPGQDPQFLISFYEKMQSDKGSIPDRFSAQQFSDYHSELNMSSLELGDSALYFCASTSGVTGWSGELFFGEGSRLTVL.

The chain joins TRBV7-2 to TRBJ2-7; tentatively, D is TRBD1 (6 bases). The CDR3 runs 14 residues. Germline assignment: CDR1 SGHTA and CDR2 FQGNSA. Trimming removed 4 bases from V and 1 base from J, with 11 bases in between. CDR3 sequence reads: CASSSRQESYEQYF. The CDR3 DNA sequence: TGTGCCAGCAGCTCCCGACAGGAGTCCTACGAGCAGTACTTC.

The chain couples TRBV27 to TRBJ2-7, with TRBD1 matching over 10 bases. The V gene's germline CDR1 is MNHEY and CDR2 SMNVEV (reference sequence). The CDR3 has 14 amino acids. The junction had 10 bases not matched to a gene; V was cut back by 7 bases and J by 7 bases. The CDR3 is CASNPDRGVGEQYF. CDR3 nucleotide sequence: TGTGCCAGCAATCCGGACAGGGGGGTTGGAGAGCAGTACTTC.

This clone was seen only a few times. The V and J genes are TRBV19 and TRBJ2-2, with a possible D match to TRBD1 (6 bases). Germline V gene lookup returns CDR1 LNHDA and CDR2 SQIVND (reference sequence). CDR3 size: 16 residues. V dropped 2 bases and J dropped 1 base, with 11 bases sitting between them. The CDR3 DNA is TGTGCCAGTAGTATATGGACAGTTTTGAACACCGGGGAGCTGTTTTTT. This codes for CASSIWTVLNTGELFF.